This TCR beta chain was recovered during a study of T cells after yellow fever vaccination. Study conclusions and caveats: Detected again after the booster were most primary-vaccination clones, at 95% to 98% CD4 and around 91% CD8. Some clonotypes, a small share, were shared between CD4 and CD8 compartments.

V shed 7 bases and J shed 4 bases, with 17 bases lying between them. There are 15 residues in the CDR3. Note on this clonotype: As yet, its antigen is unknown.

As TCR cDNA was made by 5'RACE template switching, a universal primer site and UMIs were added. Each CDR3 protein is one row after TCRdb ran MiXCR on the 5' RACE reads. The data contain 300,000 to 350,000 distinct CDR3 sequences, approximately 4.3% of them seen just once; the ten biggest clones take up 15% to 20%. V gene TRBV12-3 or TRBV12-4 combines with J gene TRBJ1-5, with D unresolved. This material consisted of PBMCs, taken 15 days after the yellow fever booster vaccination. This receptor was taken from a young man who received the YFV17D yellow fever vaccine. The CDR3 protein is CASTESRVANQPQHF. The DNA for the CDR3 is TGTGCCAGCACAGAATCGCGGGTCGCAAATCAGCCCCAGCATTTT.